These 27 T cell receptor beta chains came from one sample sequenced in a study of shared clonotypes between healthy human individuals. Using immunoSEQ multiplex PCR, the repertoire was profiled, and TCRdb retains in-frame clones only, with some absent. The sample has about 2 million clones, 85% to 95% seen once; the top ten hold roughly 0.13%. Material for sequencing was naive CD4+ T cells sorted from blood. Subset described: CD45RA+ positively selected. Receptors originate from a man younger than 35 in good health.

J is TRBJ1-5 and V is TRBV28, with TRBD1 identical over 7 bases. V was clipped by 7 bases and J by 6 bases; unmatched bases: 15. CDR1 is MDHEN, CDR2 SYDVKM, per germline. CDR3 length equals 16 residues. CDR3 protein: CASIDRKTGVAQPQHF. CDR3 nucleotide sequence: TGTGCCAGCATCGACCGGAAAACAGGGGTTGCTCAGCCCCAGCATTTT.

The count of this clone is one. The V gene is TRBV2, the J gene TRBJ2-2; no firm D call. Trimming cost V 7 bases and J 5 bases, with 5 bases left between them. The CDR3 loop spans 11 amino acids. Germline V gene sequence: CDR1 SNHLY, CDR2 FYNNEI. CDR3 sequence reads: CASKETGELFF. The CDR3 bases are TGTGCCAGCAAGGAGACCGGGGAGCTGTTTTTT.

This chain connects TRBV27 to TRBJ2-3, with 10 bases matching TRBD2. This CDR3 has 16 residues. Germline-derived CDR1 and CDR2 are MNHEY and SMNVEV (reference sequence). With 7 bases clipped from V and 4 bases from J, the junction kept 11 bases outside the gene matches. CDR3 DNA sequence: TGTGCCAGCACCCTTAGGCTAGCGGGGGAGGCAGATACGCAGTATTTT. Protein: CASTLRLAGEADTQYF.

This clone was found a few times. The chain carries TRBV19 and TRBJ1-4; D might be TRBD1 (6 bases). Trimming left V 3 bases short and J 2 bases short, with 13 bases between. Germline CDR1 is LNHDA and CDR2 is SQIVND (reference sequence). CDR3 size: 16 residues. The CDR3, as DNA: TGTGCCAGTAGTATCAGCAACAGGGTGACTAATGAAAAACTGTTTTTT. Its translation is CASSISNRVTNEKLFF.

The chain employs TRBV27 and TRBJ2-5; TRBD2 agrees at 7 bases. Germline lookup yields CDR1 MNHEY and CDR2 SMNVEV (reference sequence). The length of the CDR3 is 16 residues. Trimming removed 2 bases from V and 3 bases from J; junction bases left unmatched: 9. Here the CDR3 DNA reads TGTGCCAGCAGTTTAAGCCTAGCGGAAACCAAAGAGACCCAGTACTTC. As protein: CASSLSLAETKETQYF.

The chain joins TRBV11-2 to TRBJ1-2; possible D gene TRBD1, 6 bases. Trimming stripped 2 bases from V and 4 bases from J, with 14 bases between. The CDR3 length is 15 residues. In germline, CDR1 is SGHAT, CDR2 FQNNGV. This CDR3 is CASSLKTGPSYGYTF. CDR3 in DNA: TGTGCCAGCAGCTTAAAGACAGGTCCGTCCTATGGCTACACCTTC. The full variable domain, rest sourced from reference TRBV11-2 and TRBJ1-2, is EAGVAQSPRYKIIEKRQSVAFWCNPISGHATLYWYQQILGQGPKLLIQFQNNGVVDDSQLPKDRFSAERLKGVDSTLKIQPAKLEDSAVYLCASSLKTGPSYGYTFGSGTRLTVV.

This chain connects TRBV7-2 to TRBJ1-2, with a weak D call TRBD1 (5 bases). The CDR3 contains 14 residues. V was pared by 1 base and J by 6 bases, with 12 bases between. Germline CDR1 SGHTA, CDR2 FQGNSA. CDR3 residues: CASSLGRTRDGYTF. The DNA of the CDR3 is TGTGCCAGCAGCTTAGGTCGGACAAGGGATGGCTACACCTTC.

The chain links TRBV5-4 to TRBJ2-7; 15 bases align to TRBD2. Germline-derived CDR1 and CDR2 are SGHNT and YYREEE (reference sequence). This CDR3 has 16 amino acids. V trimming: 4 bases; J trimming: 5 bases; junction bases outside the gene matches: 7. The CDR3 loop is CASSPGLAGGGDEQYF. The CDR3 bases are TGTGCCAGCAGCCCGGGACTAGCGGGAGGAGGGGACGAGCAGTACTTC.

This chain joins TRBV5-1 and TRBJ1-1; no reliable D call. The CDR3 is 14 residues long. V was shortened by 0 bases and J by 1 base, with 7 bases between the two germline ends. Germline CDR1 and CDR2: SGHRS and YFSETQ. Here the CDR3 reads CASSLEVANTEAFF. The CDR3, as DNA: TGCGCCAGCAGCTTGGAGGTAGCGAACACTGAAGCTTTCTTT.

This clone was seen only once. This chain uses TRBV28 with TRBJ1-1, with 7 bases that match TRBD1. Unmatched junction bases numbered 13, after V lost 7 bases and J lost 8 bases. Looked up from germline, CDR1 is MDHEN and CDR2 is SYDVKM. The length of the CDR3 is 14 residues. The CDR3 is CASTYNRGPVEAFF. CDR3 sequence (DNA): TGTGCCAGCACTTACAACAGGGGACCCGTCGAAGCTTTCTTT.

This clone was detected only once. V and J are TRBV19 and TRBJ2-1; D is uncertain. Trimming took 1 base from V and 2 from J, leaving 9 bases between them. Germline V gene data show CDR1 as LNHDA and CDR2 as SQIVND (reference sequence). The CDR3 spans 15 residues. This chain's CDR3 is CASSIVPKPYNEQFF. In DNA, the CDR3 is TGTGCCAGTAGTATAGTTCCAAAACCCTACAATGAGCAGTTCTTC.

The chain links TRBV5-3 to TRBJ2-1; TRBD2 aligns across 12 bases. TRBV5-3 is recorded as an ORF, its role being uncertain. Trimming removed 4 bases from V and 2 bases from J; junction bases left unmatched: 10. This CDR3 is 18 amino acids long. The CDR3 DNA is TGTGCCAGAAGCCGATGGATTCGACTAGCGGGGGCCTACAATGAGCAGTTCTTC. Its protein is CARSRWIRLAGAYNEQFF.

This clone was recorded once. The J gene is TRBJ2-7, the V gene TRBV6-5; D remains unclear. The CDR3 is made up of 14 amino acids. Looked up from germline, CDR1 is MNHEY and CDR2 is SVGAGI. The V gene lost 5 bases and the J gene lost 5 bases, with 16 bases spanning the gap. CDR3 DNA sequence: TGTGCCAGCAGTACACCTATATTCCCCCACGAGCAGTACTTC. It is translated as CASSTPIFPHEQYF.

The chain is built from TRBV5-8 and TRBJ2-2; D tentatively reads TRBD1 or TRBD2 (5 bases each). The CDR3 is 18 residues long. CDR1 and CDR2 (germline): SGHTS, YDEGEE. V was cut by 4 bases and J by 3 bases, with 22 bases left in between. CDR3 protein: CASSRVLKVRGDTGELFF. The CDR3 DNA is TGTGCCAGCAGCCGAGTACTAAAAGTACGAGGGGACACCGGGGAGCTGTTTTTT.

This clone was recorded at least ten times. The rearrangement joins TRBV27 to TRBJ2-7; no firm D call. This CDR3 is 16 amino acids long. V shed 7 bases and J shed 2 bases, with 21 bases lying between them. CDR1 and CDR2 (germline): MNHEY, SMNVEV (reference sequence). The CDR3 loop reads CASNPRRAVRTYEQYF. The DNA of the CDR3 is TGTGCCAGCAACCCGAGAAGGGCAGTCAGGACCTACGAGCAGTACTTC.

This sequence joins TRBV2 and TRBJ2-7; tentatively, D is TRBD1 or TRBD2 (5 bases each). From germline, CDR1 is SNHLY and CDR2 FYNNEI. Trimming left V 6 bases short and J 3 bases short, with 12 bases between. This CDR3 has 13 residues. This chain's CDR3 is CASRGGGFYEQYF. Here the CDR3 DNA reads TGTGCCAGCAGGGGTGGGGGTTTCTACGAGCAGTACTTC.

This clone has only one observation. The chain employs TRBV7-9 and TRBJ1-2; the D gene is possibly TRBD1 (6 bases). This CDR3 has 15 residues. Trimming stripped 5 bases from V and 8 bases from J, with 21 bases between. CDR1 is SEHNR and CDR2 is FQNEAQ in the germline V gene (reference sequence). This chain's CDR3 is CASSLTSQGVGGYTF. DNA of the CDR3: TGTGCCAGCAGCCTCACGTCACAGGGAGTAGGCGGCTACACCTTC.

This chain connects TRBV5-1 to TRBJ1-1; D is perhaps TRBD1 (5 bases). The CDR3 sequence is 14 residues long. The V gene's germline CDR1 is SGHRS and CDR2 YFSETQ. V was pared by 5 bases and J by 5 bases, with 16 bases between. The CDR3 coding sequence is TGCGCCAGCAGTTCCGGGACTCCCTTAACTGAAGCTTTCTTT. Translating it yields CASSSGTPLTEAFF.

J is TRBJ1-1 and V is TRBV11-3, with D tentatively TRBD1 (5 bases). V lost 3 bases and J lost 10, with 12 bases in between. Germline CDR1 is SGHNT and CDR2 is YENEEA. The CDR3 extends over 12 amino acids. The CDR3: CASSFQGMGAFF. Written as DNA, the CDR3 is TGTGCCAGCAGCTTTCAGGGCATGGGAGCTTTCTTT.

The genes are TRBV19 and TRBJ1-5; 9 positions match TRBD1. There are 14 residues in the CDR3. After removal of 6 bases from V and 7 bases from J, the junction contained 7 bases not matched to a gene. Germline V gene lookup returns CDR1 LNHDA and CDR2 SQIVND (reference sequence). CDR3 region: CASRGTGTLQPQHF. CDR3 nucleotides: TGTGCCAGTAGAGGGACAGGGACCTTGCAGCCCCAGCATTTT.

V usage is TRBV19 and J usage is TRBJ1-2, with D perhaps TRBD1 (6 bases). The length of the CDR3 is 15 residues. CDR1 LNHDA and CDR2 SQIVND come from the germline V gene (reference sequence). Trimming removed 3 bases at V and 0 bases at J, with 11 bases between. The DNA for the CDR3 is TGTGCCAGTAGTATGGCAGACAGGCCTAACTATGGCTACACCTTC. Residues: CASSMADRPNYGYTF.

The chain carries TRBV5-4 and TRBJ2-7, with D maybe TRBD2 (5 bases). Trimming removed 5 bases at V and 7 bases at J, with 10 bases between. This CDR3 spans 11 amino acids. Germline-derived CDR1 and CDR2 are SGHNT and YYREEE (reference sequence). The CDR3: CASRLEGEQYF. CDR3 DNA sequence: TGTGCCAGCAGGCTCGAGGGAGAGCAGTACTTC. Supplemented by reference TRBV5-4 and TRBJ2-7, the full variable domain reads ETGVTQSPTHLIKTRGQQVTLRCSSQSGHNTVSWYQQALGQGPQFIFQYYREEENGRGNFPPRFSGLQFPNYSSELNVNALELDDSALYLCASRLEGEQYFGPGTRLTVT.

The CDR3 DNA is TGTGCCAGTAGTTTTTCTCCTCGCTATGGCTACACCTTC. This translates into CASSFSPRYGYTF. This chain connects TRBV19 to TRBJ1-2; D ambiguous. Germline assignment: CDR1 LNHDA and CDR2 SQIVND (reference sequence). This CDR3 comprises 13 residues. V was shortened by 5 bases and J by 4 bases, with 11 bases between the two germline ends.

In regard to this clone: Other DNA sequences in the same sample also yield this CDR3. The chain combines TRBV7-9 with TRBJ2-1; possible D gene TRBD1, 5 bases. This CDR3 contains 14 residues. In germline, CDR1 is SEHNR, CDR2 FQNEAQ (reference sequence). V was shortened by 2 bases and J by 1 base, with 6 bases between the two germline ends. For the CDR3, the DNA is TGTGCCAGCAGCTTACAGGGATCCTACAATGAGCAGTTCTTC. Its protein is CASSLQGSYNEQFF.

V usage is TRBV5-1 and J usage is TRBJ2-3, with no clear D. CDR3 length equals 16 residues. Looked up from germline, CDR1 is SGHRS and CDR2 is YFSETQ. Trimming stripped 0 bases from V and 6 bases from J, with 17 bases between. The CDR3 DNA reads TGCGCCAGCAGCTTGGAGGGTGTCCCTGGAAGGGATACGCAGTATTTT. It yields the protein CASSLEGVPGRDTQYF.

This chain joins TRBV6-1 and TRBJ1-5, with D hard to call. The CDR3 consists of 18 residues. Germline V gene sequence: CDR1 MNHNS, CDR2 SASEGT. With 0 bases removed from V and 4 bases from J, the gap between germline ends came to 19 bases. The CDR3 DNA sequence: TGTGCCAGCAGTGAAGCCTTCAGTAGGGCAGCTAGGAATCAGCCCCAGCATTTT. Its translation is CASSEAFSRAARNQPQHF.

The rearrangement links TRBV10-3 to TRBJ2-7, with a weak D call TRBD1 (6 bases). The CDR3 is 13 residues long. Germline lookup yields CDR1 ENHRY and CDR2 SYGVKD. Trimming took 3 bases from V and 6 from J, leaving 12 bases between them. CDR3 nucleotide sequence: TGTGCCATCAGTGACCTACAGGGTACCGAGCAGTACTTC. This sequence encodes CAISDLQGTEQYF.